This record covers a single T cell receptor (beta chain). Its antigen is still unknown. Base qualities are not provided; no much larger clone lies one nucleotide away. The approximately 40 donors, aged about 6 to 100 years, were systemically healthy Caucasian individuals from Russia. Each donor gave 8 to 10 milliliters of peripheral blood, drawn into EDTA-treated Vacutainer tubes. PBMCs were isolated by Ficoll-Paque density-gradient centrifugation, with at least 6.5 million obtained per sample. Total RNA, at least 6 micrograms per sample, was extracted from PBMCs with Trizol reagent. The percentages of naive CD45RAhigh/CD27high T cells were determined by flow cytometry on a PBMC aliquot from every donor. This sample stems from a study of blood T cells in healthy people across ages (dated by TCRdb to between 2014 and 2017). About the full investigation: In model experiments, roughly one uniquely barcoded TCR beta cDNA molecule per two T cells was captured by template switching. Using deep sequencing normalized with unique cDNA molecular identifiers, the study measured how TCR beta repertoire diversity changes with age. The donors were divided into four age groups: young (average about 15 years), middle-aged (approximately 39), aged (about 62) and long-lived (roughly 82). To avoid experimental bias, donors of different ages were spread randomly across the sequencing lanes. Two additional independent replicas of 1 million unique cDNA reads from the same blood draw were analyzed for two donors (one aged 18 to 29 and one aged 80 or older). Summary of the overall study and its limitations: Estimates of total diversity based on one million sequenced T cells were regarded as lower bounds and as underestimates. Because the CMV infection status of the donors was unknown, age-related changes in expanded clonotypes may potentially have been confounded. There was a strong correlation between observed TCR beta diversity and the percentage of naive T cells measured by flow cytometry. Compared with the aged group, the long-lived group had more naive CD4+ T cells, fewer expanded clones and increased TCR diversity, a pattern suggesting age selection. Conclusive comparison of naive and antigen-experienced compartments was prevented by the profiling of bulk unsorted PBMCs. As age increased, observed TCR beta diversity per million T cells dropped in a roughly linear way, and a significant reduction was already evident by age 40.

Here V drops 5 bases and J drops 4 bases, and the junction holds 18 bases not matched to any gene. Spanning cysteine to phenylalanine, the CDR3 consists of 17 amino acids. Just the 51-base CDR3 DNA is kept, in frame starting at base 1. CDR1 and CDR2 (DFQATT, SNEGSKA) derive from the germline V gene (reference sequence). Library prep was done by 5' RACE. TCRdb records Illumina HiSeq 2500 as the sequencer. A second roughly 7 to 11 cycle PCR used a sample-barcoded 5' primer and a J-beta primer mix. A unique molecular identifier was introduced onto each TCR beta cDNA molecule by a template-switch 5' adaptor carrying 12 random nucleotides. Each sample yielded at least 2.5 million CDR3-containing paired-end reads. All of the RNA was converted into first-strand cDNA using the Mint cDNA synthesis kit, with a TRBC-specific oligonucleotide serving as the primer. After uracil-DNA glycosylase treatment, a first 18-cycle PCR used universal primers M1SS and BC2_uni_R on all cDNA. Per the source publication's procedure: For normalization, 1 million high-quality reads were randomly selected from each sample, with every read carrying a distinct molecular identifier. Reads sharing molecular identifiers were discarded rather than binned into consensus sequences. MiTCR, with a Q25 quality threshold and the strictest error-elimination algorithm, was used for CDR3 identification, clonotype clustering and error correction. Lower-bound total TCR beta diversity was estimated with a nonparametric unseen species model using Euler transformation. In-frame beta chains were kept once TCRdb had trimmed the public reads at Q25 with fastp and called clones with MiXCR. Entries that share a CDR3 protein sequence are merged under the most common genes and DNA. The authors' filters were not applied to this entry. This sample lists over a million distinct CDR3 sequences; 35% to 55% were detected once. The ten largest clones capture 18% of the sample.

Sequencing used blood. The V gene is TRBV20-1 and the J gene is TRBJ2-7; the central 9 bases match TRBD2. The receptor's source is a woman aged 55-69 years in good health. CDR3 reads: CSAAHQSSGRGLYEQYF. The DNA is TGCAGTGCTGCTCACCAAAGTAGCGGGAGAGGTTTGTACGAGCAGTACTTC.